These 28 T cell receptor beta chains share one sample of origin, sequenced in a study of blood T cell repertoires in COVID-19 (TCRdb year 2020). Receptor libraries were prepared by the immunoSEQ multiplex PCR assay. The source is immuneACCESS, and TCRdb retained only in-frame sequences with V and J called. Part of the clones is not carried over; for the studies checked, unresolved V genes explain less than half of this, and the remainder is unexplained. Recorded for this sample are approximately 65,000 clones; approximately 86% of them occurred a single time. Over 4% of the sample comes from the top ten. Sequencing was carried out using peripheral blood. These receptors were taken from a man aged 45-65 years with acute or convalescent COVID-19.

The CDR3 sequence is CASSPGTGTGGTEAFF. The CDR3 region has the DNA TGTGCCAGCAGCCCCGGGACAGGGACGGGTGGCACTGAAGCTTTCTTT. This chain uses TRBV13 with TRBJ1-1, with 9 bases aligning to TRBD1. V was clipped by 5 bases and J by 4 bases; unmatched bases: 11. Germline CDR1 PRHDT, CDR2 FYEKMQ (reference sequence). The CDR3 is 16 residues long.

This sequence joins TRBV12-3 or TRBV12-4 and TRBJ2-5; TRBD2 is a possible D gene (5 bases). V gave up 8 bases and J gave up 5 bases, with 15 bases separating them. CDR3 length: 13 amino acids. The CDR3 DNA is TGTGCCAGCGGGCTGGGGTCGGGGGAGACCCAGTACTTC. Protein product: CASGLGSGETQYF.

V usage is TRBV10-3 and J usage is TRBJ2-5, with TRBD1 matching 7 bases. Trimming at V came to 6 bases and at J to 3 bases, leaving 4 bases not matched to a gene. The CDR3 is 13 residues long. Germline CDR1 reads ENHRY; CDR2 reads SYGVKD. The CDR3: CAISEGQKETQYF. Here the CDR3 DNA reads TGTGCCATCAGCGAGGGACAGAAAGAGACCCAGTACTTC.

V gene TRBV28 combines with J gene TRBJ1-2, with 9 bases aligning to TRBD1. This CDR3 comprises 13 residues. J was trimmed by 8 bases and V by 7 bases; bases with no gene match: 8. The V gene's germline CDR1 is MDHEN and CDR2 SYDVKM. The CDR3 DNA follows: TGTGCCAGCACCATCGACAGGGGGAGGGGCTACACCTTC. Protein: CASTIDRGRGYTF.

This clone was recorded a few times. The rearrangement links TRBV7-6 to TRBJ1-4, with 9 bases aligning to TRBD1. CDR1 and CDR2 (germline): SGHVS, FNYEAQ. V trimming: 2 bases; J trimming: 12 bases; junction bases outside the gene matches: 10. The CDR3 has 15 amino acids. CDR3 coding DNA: TGTGCCAGCAGCTTAACGGGGACAGGGCTAATAGAACTGTTTTTT. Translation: CASSLTGTGLIELFF.

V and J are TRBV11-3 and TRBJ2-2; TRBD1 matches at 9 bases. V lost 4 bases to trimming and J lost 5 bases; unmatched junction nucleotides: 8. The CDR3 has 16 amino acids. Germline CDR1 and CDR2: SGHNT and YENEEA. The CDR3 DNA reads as TGTGCCAGCAGCTCCGATAACAGGGGGCGTACCGGGGAGCTGTTTTTT. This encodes CASSSDNRGRTGELFF.

The DNA for the CDR3 is TGTGCCAGCAGCTCCCTCCCTTCACAAGAGCAGTACTTC. As protein: CASSSLPSQEQYF. V and J are TRBV11-3 and TRBJ2-7, with D uncertain. The germline gives CDR1 SGHNT, CDR2 YENEEA. V shed 4 bases and J shed 7 bases, with 14 bases lying between them. This CDR3 is built from 13 residues.

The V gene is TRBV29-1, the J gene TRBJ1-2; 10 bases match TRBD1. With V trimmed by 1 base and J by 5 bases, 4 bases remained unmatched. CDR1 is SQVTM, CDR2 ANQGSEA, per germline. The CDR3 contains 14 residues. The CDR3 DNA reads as TGCAGCGTTGAAGGACAGGGGGCTGGGTATGGCTACACCTTC. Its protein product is CSVEGQGAGYGYTF. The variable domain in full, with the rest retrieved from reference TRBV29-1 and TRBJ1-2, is SAVISQKPSRDICQRGTSLTIQCQVDSQVTMMFWYRQQPGQSLTLIATANQGSEATYESGFVIDKFPISRPNLTFSTLTVSNMSPEDSSIYLCSVEGQGAGYGYTFGSGTRLTVV.

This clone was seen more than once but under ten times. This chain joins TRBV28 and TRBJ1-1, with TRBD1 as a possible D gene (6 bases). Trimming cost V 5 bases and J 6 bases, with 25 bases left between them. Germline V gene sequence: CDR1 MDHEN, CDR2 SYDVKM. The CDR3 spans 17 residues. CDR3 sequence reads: CASSLPRDGRGAAEAFF. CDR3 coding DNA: TGTGCCAGCAGTCTCCCTCGGGACGGGCGGGGGGCCGCTGAAGCTTTCTTT.

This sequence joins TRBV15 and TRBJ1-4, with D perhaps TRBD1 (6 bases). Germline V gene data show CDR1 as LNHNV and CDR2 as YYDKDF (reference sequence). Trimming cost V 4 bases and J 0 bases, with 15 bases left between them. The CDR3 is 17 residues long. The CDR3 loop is CATSTGMGAPTNEKLFF. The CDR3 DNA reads TGTGCCACCAGCACTGGCATGGGGGCTCCAACTAATGAAAAACTGTTTTTT.

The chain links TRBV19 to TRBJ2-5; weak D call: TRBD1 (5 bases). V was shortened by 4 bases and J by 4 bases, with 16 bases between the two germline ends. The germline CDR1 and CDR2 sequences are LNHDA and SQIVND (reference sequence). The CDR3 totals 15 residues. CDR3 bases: TGTGCCAGTAGTACCCTGGACAATTGGGGAGAGACCCAGTACTTC. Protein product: CASSTLDNWGETQYF.

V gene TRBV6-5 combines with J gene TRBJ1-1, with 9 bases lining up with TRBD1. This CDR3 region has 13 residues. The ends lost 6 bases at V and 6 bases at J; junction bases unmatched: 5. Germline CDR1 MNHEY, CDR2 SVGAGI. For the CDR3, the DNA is TGTGCCAGCAGCGGGACAGGGTCGGCTGAAGCTTTCTTT. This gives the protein CASSGTGSAEAFF.

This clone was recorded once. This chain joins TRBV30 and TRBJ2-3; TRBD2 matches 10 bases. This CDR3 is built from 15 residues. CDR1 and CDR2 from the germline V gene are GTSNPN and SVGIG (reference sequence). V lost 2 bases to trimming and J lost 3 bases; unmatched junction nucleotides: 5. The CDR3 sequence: CAWSSSGRGTDTQYF. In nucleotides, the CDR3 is TGTGCCTGGAGTTCTAGCGGGAGAGGGACAGATACGCAGTATTTT.

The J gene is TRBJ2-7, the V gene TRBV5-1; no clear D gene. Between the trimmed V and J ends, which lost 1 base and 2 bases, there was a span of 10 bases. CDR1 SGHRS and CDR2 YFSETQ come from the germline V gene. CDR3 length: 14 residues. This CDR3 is CASSLLDGTYEQYF. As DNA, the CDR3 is TGCGCCAGCAGCTTGCTAGACGGCACCTACGAGCAGTACTTC.

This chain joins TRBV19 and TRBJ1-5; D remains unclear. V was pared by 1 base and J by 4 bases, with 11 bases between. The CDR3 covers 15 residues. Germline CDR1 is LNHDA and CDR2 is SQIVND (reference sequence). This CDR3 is CASSIVIGVNQPQHF. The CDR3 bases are TGTGCCAGTAGTATAGTAATCGGGGTAAATCAGCCCCAGCATTTT. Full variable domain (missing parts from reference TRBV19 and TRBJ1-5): DGGITQSPKYLFRKEGQNVTLSCEQNLNHDAMYWYRQDPGQGLRLIYYSQIVNDFQKGDIAEGYSVSREKKESFPLTVTSAQKNPTAFYLCASSIVIGVNQPQHFGDGTRLSIL.

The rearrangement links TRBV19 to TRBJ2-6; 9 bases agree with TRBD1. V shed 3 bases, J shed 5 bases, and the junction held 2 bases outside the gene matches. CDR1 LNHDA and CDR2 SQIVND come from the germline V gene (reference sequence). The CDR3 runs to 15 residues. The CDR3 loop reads CASSIGQGWANVLTF. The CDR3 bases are TGTGCCAGTAGTATCGGACAGGGGTGGGCCAACGTCCTGACTTTC.

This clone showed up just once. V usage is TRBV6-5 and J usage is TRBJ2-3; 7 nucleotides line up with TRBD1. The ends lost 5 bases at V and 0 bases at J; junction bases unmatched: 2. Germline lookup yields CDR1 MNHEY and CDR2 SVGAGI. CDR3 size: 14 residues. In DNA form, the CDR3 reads TGTGCCAGCAGTACAGGGGTTAGCACAGATACGCAGTATTTT. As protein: CASSTGVSTDTQYF.

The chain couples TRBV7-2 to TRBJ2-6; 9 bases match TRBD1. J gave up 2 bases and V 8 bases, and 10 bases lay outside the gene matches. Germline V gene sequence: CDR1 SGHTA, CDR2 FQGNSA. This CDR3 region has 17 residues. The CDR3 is CASSPGQGSAGANVLTF. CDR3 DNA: TGTGCCAGCTCCCCGGGACAGGGAAGCGCTGGGGCCAACGTCCTGACTTTC. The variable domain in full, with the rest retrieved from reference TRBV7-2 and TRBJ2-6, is GAGVSQSPSNKVTEKGKDVELRCDPISGHTALYWYRQSLGQGLEFLIYFQGNSAPDKSGLPSDRFSAERTGGSVSTLTIQRTQQEDSAVYLCASSPGQGSAGANVLTFGAGSRLTVL.

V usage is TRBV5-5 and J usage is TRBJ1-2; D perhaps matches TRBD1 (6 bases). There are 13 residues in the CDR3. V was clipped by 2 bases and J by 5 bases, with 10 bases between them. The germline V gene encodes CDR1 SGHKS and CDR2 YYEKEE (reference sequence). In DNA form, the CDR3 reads TGTGCCAGCAGCTTCAGGGGAGATTATGGCTACACCTTC. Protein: CASSFRGDYGYTF.

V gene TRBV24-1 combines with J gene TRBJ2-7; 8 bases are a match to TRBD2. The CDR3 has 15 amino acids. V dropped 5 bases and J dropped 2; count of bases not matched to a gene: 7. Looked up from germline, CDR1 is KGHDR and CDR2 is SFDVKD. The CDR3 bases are TGTGCCACCAGTGGGGGAGCGGGAGCCACCTACGAGCAGTACTTC. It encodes CATSGGAGATYEQYF.

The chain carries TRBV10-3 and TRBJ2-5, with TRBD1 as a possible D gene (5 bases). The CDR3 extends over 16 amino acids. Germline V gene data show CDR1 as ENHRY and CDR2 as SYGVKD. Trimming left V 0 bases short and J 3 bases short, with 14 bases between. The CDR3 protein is CAISESIGVPKETQYF. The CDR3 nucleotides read TGTGCCATCAGTGAGTCAATAGGGGTCCCTAAAGAGACCCAGTACTTC.

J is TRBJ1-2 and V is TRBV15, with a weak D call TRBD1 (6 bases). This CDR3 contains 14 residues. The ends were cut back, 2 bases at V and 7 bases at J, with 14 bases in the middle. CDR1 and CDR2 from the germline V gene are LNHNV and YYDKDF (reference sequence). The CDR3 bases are TGTGCCACCAGCAGATTTGTGACAGGTGCTGGCTACACCTTC. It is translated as CATSRFVTGAGYTF.

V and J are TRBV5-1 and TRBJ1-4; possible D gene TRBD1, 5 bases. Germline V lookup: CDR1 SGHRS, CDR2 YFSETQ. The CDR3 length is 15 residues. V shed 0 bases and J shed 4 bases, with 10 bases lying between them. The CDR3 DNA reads TGCGCCAGCAGCTTGGCCGGGGGTGGTAATGAAAAACTGTTTTTT. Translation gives CASSLAGGGNEKLFF.

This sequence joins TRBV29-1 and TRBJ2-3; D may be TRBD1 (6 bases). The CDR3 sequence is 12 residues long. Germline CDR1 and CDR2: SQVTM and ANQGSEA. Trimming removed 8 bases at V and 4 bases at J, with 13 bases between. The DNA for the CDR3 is TGCAGCTTCCCACAGGGTCCAGATACGCAGTATTTT. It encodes CSFPQGPDTQYF.

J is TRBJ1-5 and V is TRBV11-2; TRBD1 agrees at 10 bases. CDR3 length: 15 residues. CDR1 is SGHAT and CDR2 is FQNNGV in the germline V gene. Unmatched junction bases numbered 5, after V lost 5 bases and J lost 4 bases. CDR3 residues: CASSPGQGVNQPQHF. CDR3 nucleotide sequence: TGTGCCAGCAGCCCCGGACAGGGGGTAAATCAGCCCCAGCATTTT.

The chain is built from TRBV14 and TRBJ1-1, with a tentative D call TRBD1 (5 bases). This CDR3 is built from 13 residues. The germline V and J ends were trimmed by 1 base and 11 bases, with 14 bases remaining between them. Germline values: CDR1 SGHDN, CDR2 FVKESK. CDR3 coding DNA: TGTGCCAGCAGCCAAGCCGGGGCGGGGGAGGCTTTCTTT. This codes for CASSQAGAGEAFF.

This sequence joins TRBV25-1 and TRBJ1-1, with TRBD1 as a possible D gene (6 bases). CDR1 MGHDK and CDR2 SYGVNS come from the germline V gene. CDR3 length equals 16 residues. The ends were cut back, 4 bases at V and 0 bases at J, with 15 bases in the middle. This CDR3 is CASSAQGRIMNTEAFF. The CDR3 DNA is TGTGCCAGCAGTGCACAGGGTAGGATCATGAACACTGAAGCTTTCTTT.

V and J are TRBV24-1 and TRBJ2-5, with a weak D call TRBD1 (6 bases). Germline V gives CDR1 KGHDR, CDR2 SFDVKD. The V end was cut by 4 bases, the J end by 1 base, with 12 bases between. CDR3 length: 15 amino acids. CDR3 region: CATSDPRGPQETQYF. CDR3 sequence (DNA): TGTGCCACCAGTGACCCCAGGGGACCCCAAGAGACCCAGTACTTC.